One sample yielded the 2 T cell receptor beta chains listed below, sequenced in a study of T cells after yellow fever vaccination. TCRdb used MiXCR to reprocess the 5' RACE reads, holding one entry per CDR3 protein. The sample carries 45,000 to 60,000 distinct CDR3 sequences, 5% to 6.5% recorded once. The sample consisted of PBMCs, either bulk or a sorted T-cell subset (CD4+, CD8+, memory, or dextramer-sorted; not recorded which), taken on the day of the yellow fever booster vaccination. Every receptor here comes from a man in his late teens or twenties who received the YFV17D yellow fever vaccine.

This clonotype turned up a few times. The gene calls are TRBV30 and TRBJ2-1; 7 bases line up with TRBD2. With V trimmed by 6 bases and J by 9 bases, 2 bases remained unmatched. Germline V lookup: CDR1 GTSNPN, CDR2 SVGIG (reference sequence). The CDR3 has 10 amino acids. The chain's CDR3 is CACRGVEQFF. CDR3 bases: TGTGCCTGCCGGGGGGTTGAGCAGTTCTTC.

This sequence joins TRBV4-1 and TRBJ2-5, with 7 bases that match TRBD1. Trimming removed 4 bases from V and 2 bases from J; junction bases left unmatched: 4. Germline loops: CDR1 MGHRA, CDR2 YSYEKL. CDR3 length equals 14 residues. The CDR3 sequence: CASSLGQEQETQYF. The CDR3 DNA sequence: TGCGCCAGCAGCCTTGGACAGGAGCAAGAGACCCAGTACTTC.